The sequence of this TCR beta chain was determined in a study of blood T cell repertoires in COVID-19. About the research overall: Acute and convalescent COVID-19 specimens originated in the United States, Italy and Spain.

TCRdb keeps only in-frame clones here, not all; method: immunoSEQ multiplex PCR. The sample carries some 340,000 clones, 83% recorded once. Germline CDR1 and CDR2: SGHTA and FQGNSA. CDR3 length equals 15 residues. V dropped 3 bases and J dropped 8 bases, with 18 bases sitting between them. Recovered status in Cohort 3 required two negative PCRs, clearance, or symptom resolution. V gene TRBV7-2 combines with J gene TRBJ2-3; possible D gene TRBD1, 6 bases. Sequenced material: PBMCs or T cells enriched from blood (not recorded which). The source of this sequence is a woman aged 45-65 years who had recovered from COVID-19. For the CDR3, the DNA is TGTGCCAGCAGCTTGGTCGCTCTCGCACAGGGTACGCAGTATTTT. It is translated as CASSLVALAQGTQYF.